These 7 T cell receptor beta chains share one sample of origin, sequenced in a study of blood T cell repertoires in COVID-19. Produced via immunoSEQ multiplex PCR; TCRdb's table is partial and in-frame only. The sample lists 250,000 to 300,000 clones, under 95% occurring once. Sequences were obtained from PBMCs or T cells enriched from blood (not recorded which). The receptors were sampled from a woman in her forties with acute COVID-19.

This chain links TRBV23-1 with TRBJ1-3; D possibly corresponds to TRBD1 (5 bases). TRBV23-1 is filed as an ORF, its function uncertain. The germline V and J ends were trimmed by 8 bases and 4 bases, with 18 bases remaining between them. The CDR3 is 15 residues long. CDR3: CASRQTGVEGNTIYF. The CDR3 DNA reads TGCGCCAGCCGACAGACGGGGGTTGAGGGAAACACCATATATTTT.

The V call is TRBV6-5, the J call TRBJ1-2; 9 positions match TRBD1. The germline gives CDR1 MNHEY, CDR2 SVGAGI. The J segment lost 5 bases and the V segment lost 6 bases, leaving 10 bases of the junction unmatched. The CDR3 covers 15 residues. The CDR3 protein is CASSPDRGGEYGYTF. DNA of the CDR3: TGTGCCAGCAGCCCGGACAGGGGAGGTGAGTATGGCTACACCTTC.

The chain has TRBV4-1 and TRBJ2-1; tentative D call: TRBD1 (6 bases). The CDR3 totals 16 residues. The ends were cut back, 3 bases at V and 4 bases at J, with 16 bases in the middle. The germline CDR1 and CDR2 sequences are MGHRA and YSYEKL. In DNA, the CDR3 is TGCGCCAGCAGCCAGCAACAGGGCGGCAGGTACAATGAGCAGTTCTTC. This gives the protein CASSQQQGGRYNEQFF.

The CDR3 region has the DNA TGTGCCAGCAGCCCCGGACAGGGGGGCCCTGGAAACACCATATATTTT. It encodes CASSPGQGGPGNTIYF. The chain joins TRBV7-2 to TRBJ1-3; 10 bases line up with TRBD1. V shed 5 bases and J 2 bases; nucleotides not matched to a gene: 6. This CDR3 has 16 amino acids. The germline V gene encodes CDR1 SGHTA and CDR2 FQGNSA. The full variable domain, in which reference TRBV7-2 and TRBJ1-3 provide the parts outside the CDR3, is GAGVSQSPSNKVTEKGKDVELRCDPISGHTALYWYRQSLGQGLEFLIYFQGNSAPDKSGLPSDRFSAERTGGSVSTLTIQRTQQEDSAVYLCASSPGQGGPGNTIYFGEGSWLTVV.

This clone was observed once. This CDR3 reads CASSPPLRAGWQFF. CDR3 nucleotides: TGTGCCAGCAGCCCACCCCTGAGGGCGGGGTGGCAGTTCTTC. This chain uses TRBV13 with TRBJ2-1, with D perhaps TRBD2 (6 bases). CDR3 length: 14 amino acids. V was shortened by 5 bases and J by 12 bases, with 20 bases between the two germline ends. CDR1 and CDR2 (germline): PRHDT, FYEKMQ (reference sequence).

V and J are TRBV4-3 and TRBJ2-3, with D possibly being TRBD1 (6 bases). The V end was cut by 3 bases, the J end by 6 bases, with 13 bases between. This CDR3 comprises 14 residues. Per the germline V gene, CDR1 is LGHNA and CDR2 is YSLEER. The DNA of the CDR3 is TGCGCCAGCAGCCAGAGCGGACAGTTCGATACGCAGTATTTT. Encoded protein: CASSQSGQFDTQYF.

The V and J genes are TRBV6-5 and TRBJ1-5; D is possibly TRBD1 (6 bases). This CDR3 has 14 residues. Germline assignment: CDR1 MNHEY and CDR2 SVGAGI. Between the trimmed V and J ends, which lost 6 bases and 3 bases, there was a span of 12 bases. In DNA form, the CDR3 reads TGTGCCAGCAGGACGGGGACAAACAATCAGCCCCAGCATTTT. This encodes CASRTGTNNQPQHF.